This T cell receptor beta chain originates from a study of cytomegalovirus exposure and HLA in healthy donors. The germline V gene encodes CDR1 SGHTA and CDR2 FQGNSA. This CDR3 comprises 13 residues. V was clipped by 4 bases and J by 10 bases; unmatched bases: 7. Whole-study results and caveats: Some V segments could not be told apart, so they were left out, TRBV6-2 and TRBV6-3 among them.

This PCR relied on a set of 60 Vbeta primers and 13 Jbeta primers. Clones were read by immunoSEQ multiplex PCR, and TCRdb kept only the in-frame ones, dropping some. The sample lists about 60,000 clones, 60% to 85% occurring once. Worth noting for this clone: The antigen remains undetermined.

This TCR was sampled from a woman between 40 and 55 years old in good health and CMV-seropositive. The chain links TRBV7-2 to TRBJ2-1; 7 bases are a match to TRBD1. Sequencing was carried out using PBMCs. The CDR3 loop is CASSSRDSYEQFF. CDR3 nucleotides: TGTGCCAGCAGCTCCCGGGACAGCTACGAGCAGTTCTTC.